This paragraph covers one TCR beta chain sequence. Authors' methods: The authors estimated nucleated cell counts from reference gene primer amplification. The protocol was immunoSEQ multiplex PCR, while the TCRdb copy is restricted to in-frame clones and leaves out a portion. That table furnishes V, J and clone size, whereas the DNA furnished D and trimming. The sample comprises about 39,000 clones, around 85% of which are singletons, and around 4% rests with the top ten. The data were taken from a study of blood T cell repertoires in COVID-19. Study-wide background: The study drew acute and convalescent COVID-19 samples from the United States, Italy and Spain. T cells, B-cell-depleted T cells, or PBMCs provided the cDNA or gDNA that served as material.

The specimen was peripheral blood. The receptor comes from a man aged 55 to 70 with acute or convalescent COVID-19.

CDR3 protein: CASSVGEGWGREQFF. Here the CDR3 DNA reads TGTGCCAGCAGCGTAGGGGAGGGGTGGGGTCGCGAGCAGTTCTTC. The chain uses TRBV9 and TRBJ2-1, with TRBD2 identical over 7 bases. CDR1 is SGDLS, CDR2 YYNGEE, per germline. Trimming at V came to 0 bases and at J to 10 bases, leaving 10 bases not matched to a gene. This CDR3 region has 15 residues.